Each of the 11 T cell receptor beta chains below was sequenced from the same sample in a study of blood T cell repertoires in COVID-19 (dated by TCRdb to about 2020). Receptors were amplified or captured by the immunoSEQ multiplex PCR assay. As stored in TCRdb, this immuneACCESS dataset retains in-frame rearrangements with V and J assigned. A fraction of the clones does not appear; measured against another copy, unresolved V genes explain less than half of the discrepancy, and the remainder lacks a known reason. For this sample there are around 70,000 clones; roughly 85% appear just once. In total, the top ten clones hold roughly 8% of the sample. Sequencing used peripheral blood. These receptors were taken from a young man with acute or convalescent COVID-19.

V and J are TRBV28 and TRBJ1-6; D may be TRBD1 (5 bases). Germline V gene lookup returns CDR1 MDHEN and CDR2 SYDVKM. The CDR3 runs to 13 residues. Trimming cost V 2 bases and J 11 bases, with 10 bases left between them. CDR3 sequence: CASSLPGVTPLHF. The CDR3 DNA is TGTGCCAGCAGTTTACCGGGGGTTACACCCCTCCACTTT.

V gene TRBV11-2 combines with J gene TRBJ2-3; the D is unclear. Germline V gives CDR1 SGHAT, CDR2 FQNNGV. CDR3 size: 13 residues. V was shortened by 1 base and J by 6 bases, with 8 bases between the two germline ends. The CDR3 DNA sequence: TGTGCCAGCAGCTTAGCTCGTTCGGATACGCAGTATTTT. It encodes CASSLARSDTQYF.

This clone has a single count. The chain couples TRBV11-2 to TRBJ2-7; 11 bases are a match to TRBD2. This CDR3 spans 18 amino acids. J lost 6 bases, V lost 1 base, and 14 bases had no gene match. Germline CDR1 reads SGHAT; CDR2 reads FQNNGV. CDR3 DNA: TGTGCCAGCAGCTTAGGGGGGATTCTAGCGGGAGGATCGGGCGAGCAGTACTTC. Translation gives CASSLGGILAGGSGEQYF.

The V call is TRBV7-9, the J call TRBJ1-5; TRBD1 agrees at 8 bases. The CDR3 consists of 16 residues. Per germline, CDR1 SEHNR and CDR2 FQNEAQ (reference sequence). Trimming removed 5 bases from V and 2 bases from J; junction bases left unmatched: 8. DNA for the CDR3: TGTGCCAGCAGCACCTCTCCGGACAGGGGCAATCAGCCCCAGCATTTT. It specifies CASSTSPDRGNQPQHF.

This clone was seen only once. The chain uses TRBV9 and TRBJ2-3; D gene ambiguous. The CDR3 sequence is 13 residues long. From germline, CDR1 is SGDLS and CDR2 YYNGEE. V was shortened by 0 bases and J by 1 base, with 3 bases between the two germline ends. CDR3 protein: CASSVGRTDTQYF. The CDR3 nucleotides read TGTGCCAGCAGCGTAGGGCGCACAGATACGCAGTATTTT.

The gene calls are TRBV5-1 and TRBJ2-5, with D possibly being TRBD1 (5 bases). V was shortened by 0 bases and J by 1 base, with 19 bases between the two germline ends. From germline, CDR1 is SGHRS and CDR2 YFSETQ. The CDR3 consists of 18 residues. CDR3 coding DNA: TGCGCCAGCAGCTTGGAGGGGAAGGTCTGGGGCAGCCAAGAGACCCAGTACTTC. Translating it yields CASSLEGKVWGSQETQYF.

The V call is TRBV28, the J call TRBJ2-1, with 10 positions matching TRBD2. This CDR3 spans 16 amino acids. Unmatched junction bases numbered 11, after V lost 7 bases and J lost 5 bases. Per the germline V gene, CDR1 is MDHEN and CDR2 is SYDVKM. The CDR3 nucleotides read TGTGCCAGCATATTTGCAAGCGGGAGGGATAACAATGAGCAGTTCTTC. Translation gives CASIFASGRDNNEQFF. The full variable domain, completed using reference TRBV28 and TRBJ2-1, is DVKVTQSSRYLVKRTGEKVFLECVQDMDHENMFWYRQDPGLGLRLIYFSYDVKMKEKGDIPEGYSVSREKKERFSLILESASTNQTSMYLCASIFASGRDNNEQFFGPGTRLTVL.

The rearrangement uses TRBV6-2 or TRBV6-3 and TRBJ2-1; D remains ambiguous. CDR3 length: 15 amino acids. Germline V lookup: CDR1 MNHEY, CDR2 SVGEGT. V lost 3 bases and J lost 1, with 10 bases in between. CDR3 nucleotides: TGTGCCAGCAGTTATGATCAGAAATCCTACAATGAGCAGTTCTTC. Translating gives CASSYDQKSYNEQFF.

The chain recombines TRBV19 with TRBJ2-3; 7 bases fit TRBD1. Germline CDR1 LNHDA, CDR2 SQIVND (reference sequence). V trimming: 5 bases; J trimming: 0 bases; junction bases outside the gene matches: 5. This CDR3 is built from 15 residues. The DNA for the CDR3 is TGTGCCAGTAGTTTAAACAGGGGAAGCACAGATACGCAGTATTTT. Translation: CASSLNRGSTDTQYF.

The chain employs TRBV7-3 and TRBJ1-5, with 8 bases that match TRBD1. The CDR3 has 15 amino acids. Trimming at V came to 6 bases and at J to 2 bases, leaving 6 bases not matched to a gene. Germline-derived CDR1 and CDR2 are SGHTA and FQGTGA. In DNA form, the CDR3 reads TGTGCCAGCAGTCCTACAGGGGGGGGCAATCAGCCCCAGCATTTT. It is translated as CASSPTGGGNQPQHF.

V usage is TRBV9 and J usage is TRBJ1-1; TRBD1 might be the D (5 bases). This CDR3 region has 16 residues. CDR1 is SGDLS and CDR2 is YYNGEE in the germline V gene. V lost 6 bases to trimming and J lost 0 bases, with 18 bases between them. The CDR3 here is CASKGGAGRMNTEAFF. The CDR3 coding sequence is TGTGCCAGCAAGGGAGGGGCAGGGAGGATGAACACTGAAGCTTTCTTT.